This T cell receptor (beta chain) emerged from a study of radiotherapy plus CTLA-4 blockade in lung cancer (dated by TCRdb to between 2017 and 2018). Background for the entire study: Among enrolled patients, 15% to 20% had an objective response and approximately 30% reached disease control. General findings and caveats noted by the study authors: After treatment with radiotherapy and ipilimumab, TCR clones that came from tumors expanded in the peripheral blood. Early dynamic changes in blood T cell clones, together with increased serum interferon-beta after radiation, were reported as the strongest predictors of response.

Looking up the germline V gene yields CDR1 MNHNS and CDR2 SASEGT. Reading from cysteine to phenylalanine, the CDR3 counts 13 amino acids. Of the read, only the CDR3 DNA is kept; its 39 bases are in frame from base 1. Germline trimming amounts to 10 bases on V and 2 bases on J, with 3 as the count of junction bases outside the gene matches. Libraries were built with the immunoSEQ multiplex PCR assay. The clones in this table, taken by TCRdb from immuneACCESS, are in-frame only. Not every clone is retained; where verified, under half of the shortfall comes from an unresolved V gene, and the cause of the rest is unknown. Within this sample are roughly 45,000 clones, with 63% of them counted one time only. The ten largest clonotypes hold around a sixth of the sample. In this study, focal radiation therapy paired with CTLA-4 blockade (ipilimumab) was tested in patients who had chemo-refractory metastatic non-small-cell lung cancer.

This clone was found once. Its antigen remains unidentified. Per-base quality was not reported, and no clone a single base away is much larger than it. The chain is assembled from TRBV6-1 and TRBJ2-1, and 9 junctional nucleotides match TRBD2. The receptor comes from a human donor with non-small cell lung cancer who had a partial response to radiotherapy plus ipilimumab. Sequencing was performed on peripheral blood, taken from a patient treated with radiotherapy plus ipilimumab. The CDR3 is CAIRTSAYNEQFF. The DNA sequence is as follows: TGTGCCATCCGGACTAGCGCCTACAATGAGCAGTTCTTC.